These 16 T cell receptor beta chains came from one sample sequenced in a study of T cell responses to AZD1222 COVID-19 vaccine. Sequencing used immunoSEQ multiplex PCR; TCRdb keeps in-frame clones, though not all of them. The sample includes about 89,000 clones, over 75% seen only once; the top ten take about 5.5%. The sequencing here drew on peripheral blood, taken 28 days after the second AZD1222 dose. These receptor sequences come from an adult who received the AZD1222 COVID-19 vaccine.

The gene calls are TRBV3-1 (or the pseudogene TRBV3-2) and TRBJ1-4; TRBD1 matches 8 bases. Germline V gene sequence: CDR1 LGHDT, CDR2 YNNKEL (reference sequence). V shed 6 bases and J 1 base; nucleotides not matched to a gene: 4. The CDR3 totals 15 residues. The CDR3 DNA sequence: TGTGCCAGCAGGTCGGACAGGGTAACTAATGAAAAACTGTTTTTT. Its translation: CASRSDRVTNEKLFF.

This chain uses TRBV24-1 with TRBJ2-2; D uncertain. Per the germline V gene, CDR1 is KGHDR and CDR2 is SFDVKD. V was clipped by 3 bases and J by 5 bases, with 6 bases between them. The CDR3 has 13 residues. The CDR3 reads CATSDHTTGELFF. Here the CDR3 DNA reads TGTGCCACCAGTGATCACACTACCGGGGAGCTGTTTTTT.

The chain carries TRBV6-1 and TRBJ1-6; no reliable D call. Germline CDR1 and CDR2: MNHNS and SASEGT. This CDR3 comprises 12 residues. The V end lost 2 bases, the J end lost 11 bases, and 7 bases lay between the germline ends. The CDR3 reads CASSETHPPLHF. The CDR3 coding sequence is TGTGCCAGCAGTGAAACCCACCCACCCCTCCACTTT.

The rearrangement joins TRBV5-1 to TRBJ2-1, with D maybe TRBD2 (5 bases). Trimming removed 0 bases from V and 8 bases from J, with 18 bases in between. Germline-derived CDR1 and CDR2 are SGHRS and YFSETQ. The CDR3 runs 16 residues. CDR3 amino acids: CASSLAMGARGYEQFF. The CDR3 DNA is TGCGCCAGCAGCTTGGCAATGGGAGCCCGTGGATATGAGCAGTTCTTC.

V is TRBV6-5 and J is TRBJ2-7; D is unresolved. Germline V gene lookup returns CDR1 MNHEY and CDR2 SVGAGI. The germline V and J ends were trimmed by 6 bases and 3 bases, with 12 bases remaining between them. This CDR3 region has 13 residues. The CDR3 DNA is TGTGCCAGCAGCCGTGATGCGGACTACGAGCAGTACTTC. Its protein is CASSRDADYEQYF.

This chain links TRBV6-5 with TRBJ2-3; a weak D match, TRBD2 (6 bases). There are 16 residues in the CDR3. From germline, CDR1 is MNHEY and CDR2 SVGAGI. Trimming removed 3 bases at V and 2 bases at J, with 15 bases between. DNA for the CDR3: TGTGCCAGCAGTTATCGGGGGTGGGGCCTCACAGATACGCAGTATTTT. The encoded protein is CASSYRGWGLTDTQYF.

The chain uses TRBV4-1 and TRBJ2-7; D unresolved. CDR3 size: 14 residues. Germline CDR1 reads MGHRA; CDR2 reads YSYEKL. V was pared by 0 bases and J by 3 bases, with 9 bases between. This CDR3 reads CASSQDFTGYEQYF. The CDR3, as DNA: TGCGCCAGCAGCCAAGACTTCACGGGCTACGAGCAGTACTTC.

V usage is TRBV9 and J usage is TRBJ2-1; D is possibly TRBD1 or TRBD2 (6 bases each). Trimming removed 4 bases at V and 7 bases at J, with 18 bases between. The CDR3 loop spans 15 amino acids. Germline V lookup: CDR1 SGDLS, CDR2 YYNGEE. CDR3 in amino acids: CASSQTGLGGNEQFF. As DNA, the CDR3 is TGTGCCAGCAGCCAAACAGGGCTGGGGGGAAATGAGCAGTTCTTC.

This chain connects TRBV27 to TRBJ2-1; 11 nucleotides align to TRBD2. The CDR3 sequence is 16 residues long. V was clipped by 5 bases and J by 4 bases; unmatched bases: 7. Germline loops: CDR1 MNHEY, CDR2 SMNVEV (reference sequence). The CDR3 DNA reads TGTGCCAGCAGTCCCTCACTAGCGGGGGATTACAATGAGCAGTTCTTC. This translates into CASSPSLAGDYNEQFF.

CDR3 bases: TGTGCCACCAGTGGGACAGCGAACACTGAAGCTTTCTTT. Encoded protein: CATSGTANTEAFF. This chain links TRBV24-1 with TRBJ1-1; a weak D match, TRBD1 (6 bases). Deletions cut 5 bases from V and 1 base from J, with 7 bases between. The CDR3 consists of 13 residues. Germline CDR1 reads KGHDR; CDR2 reads SFDVKD.

The chain recombines TRBV4-3 with TRBJ2-7, with D perhaps matching TRBD2 (6 bases). The CDR3 loop spans 15 amino acids. The V gene lost 1 base and the J gene lost 4 bases, with 14 bases spanning the gap. Germline CDR1 reads LGHNA; CDR2 reads YSLEER. The DNA for the CDR3 is TGCGCCAGCAGCCAAGTTAGGACTACGGTTTACGAGCAGTACTTC. Its translation: CASSQVRTTVYEQYF.

This clone has just a few counts. This sample also contains other DNA sequences that code for the same CDR3. The chain joins TRBV30 to TRBJ1-6; the D is unclear. Trimming removed 1 base at V and 6 bases at J, with 4 bases between. The CDR3 contains 12 residues. In germline, CDR1 is GTSNPN, CDR2 SVGIG (reference sequence). CDR3 in amino acids: CAWSGGNSPLHF. The CDR3 DNA reads TGTGCCTGGAGTGGGGGTAATTCACCCCTCCACTTT. Full variable domain (rest looked up from reference TRBV30 and TRBJ1-6): SQTIHQWPATLVQPVGSPLSLECTVEGTSNPNLYWYRQAAGRGLQLLFYSVGIGQISSEVPQNLSASRPQDRQFILSSKKLLLSDSGFYLCAWSGGNSPLHFGNGTRLTVT.

With regard to this clone: The same CDR3 is also encoded by other DNA sequences in this sample. The gene calls are TRBV30 and TRBJ1-2, with 7 bases fitting TRBD1. V trimming: 4 bases; J trimming: 2 bases; junction bases outside the gene matches: 1. The CDR3 has 12 residues. The germline V gene has CDR1 GTSNPN and CDR2 SVGIG (reference sequence). DNA of the CDR3: TGTGCCTGGACAGGGGGGAACTATGGCTACACCTTC. This gives the protein CAWTGGNYGYTF. Variable domain in full (rest from reference TRBV30 and TRBJ1-2): SQTIHQWPATLVQPVGSPLSLECTVEGTSNPNLYWYRQAAGRGLQLLFYSVGIGQISSEVPQNLSASRPQDRQFILSSKKLLLSDSGFYLCAWTGGNYGYTFGSGTRLTVV.

V is TRBV6-6 and J is TRBJ1-2; D is uncertain. Trimming removed 4 bases at V and 7 bases at J, with 10 bases between. The germline V gene encodes CDR1 MNHNY and CDR2 SVGAGI (reference sequence). The CDR3 spans 12 residues. As DNA, the CDR3 is TGTGCCAGCAGTTCCACCGAGAGTGGCTACACCTTC. Residues: CASSSTESGYTF.

V is TRBV4-1 and J is TRBJ1-1; D gene unclear. The CDR3 totals 17 residues. V lost 0 bases, J lost 0 bases, and 14 bases lay in between. Germline CDR1 and CDR2: MGHRA and YSYEKL. The CDR3 nucleotides read TGCGCCAGCAGCCAAGATTTTCGGGTGGAGGTGAACACTGAAGCTTTCTTT. Its translation is CASSQDFRVEVNTEAFF.

This chain connects TRBV9 to TRBJ2-7, with a possible D match to TRBD2 (6 bases). This CDR3 spans 16 amino acids. CDR1 and CDR2 from the germline V gene are SGDLS and YYNGEE. V gave up 0 bases and J gave up 4 bases, with 17 bases separating them. This CDR3 is CASSVGGDGGLYEQYF. The CDR3, as DNA: TGTGCCAGCAGCGTAGGGGGGGACGGCGGTTTGTACGAGCAGTACTTC.